These 21 T cell receptor beta chains share one sample of origin, sequenced in a study of Graves' ophthalmopathy and Graves' hyperthyroidism listed by TCRdb under 2018. The sequencer was an Illumina HiSeq 2000. For repertoire sequencing, TCR beta CDR3 regions were amplified from RNA transcripts. The first round of RT-PCR was done with HTBI primers and the Qiagen OneStep RT-PCR kit, and was followed by a second round of multiplex PCR, then size selection and purification. TCRdb reprocessed the public reads (quality trimming at Q25 with fastp, clone calling with MiXCR) and kept in-frame beta chains. CDR3 protein sequences are deduplicated, and each keeps its most common genes and DNA. For this sample the table gives 150,000 to 200,000 distinct CDR3 sequences, of which under 45% were detected only once. Around 8.9% of the sample goes to the ten largest clones. The specimen sequenced was peripheral blood. The receptor set was obtained from a man aged 25 to 40 with Graves' ophthalmopathy. Donor details come from another sample of the same person, matched by shared clones.

In its sample, this clonotype was seen many times. The chain links TRBV7-2 to TRBJ1-5, with TRBD1 as a possible D gene (6 bases). Trimming pared 5 bases from V and 7 bases from J, leaving 18 bases between. This CDR3 has 15 residues. Looked up from germline, CDR1 is SGHTA and CDR2 is FQGNSA. The CDR3 DNA reads as TGTGCCAGCAGCCCGTCTGGGGGCCTCGGACAGCCCCAGCATTTT. Protein product: CASSPSGGLGQPQHF.

This clonotype has ten or more counts. The rearrangement uses TRBV6-5 and TRBJ2-7; perhaps TRBD2 as D (6 bases). Trimming took off 4 bases at V and 0 bases at J, with 16 bases between the two ends. The CDR3 has 16 residues. CDR1 is MNHEY, CDR2 SVGAGI, per germline. This chain's CDR3 is CASSSMGGPSSYEQYF. For the CDR3, the DNA is TGTGCCAGCAGTTCCATGGGGGGTCCAAGCTCCTACGAGCAGTACTTC.

The count of this clonotype is one. The rearrangement links TRBV12-3 or TRBV12-4 to TRBJ1-2; 8 bases align to TRBD1. V was clipped by 7 bases and J by 4 bases; unmatched bases: 8. This CDR3 has 14 residues. This CDR3 is CASTTQGASYGYTF. DNA for the CDR3: TGTGCCAGCACCACGCAGGGGGCGAGCTATGGCTACACCTTC.

The J gene is TRBJ1-1, the V gene TRBV12-3 or TRBV12-4; D is possibly TRBD1 (6 bases). CDR3 length: 14 amino acids. V lost 5 bases, J lost 4 bases, and 14 bases lay in between. CDR3 sequence: CASSPQQGITEAFF. CDR3 DNA: TGTGCCAGCAGTCCTCAACAGGGCATCACTGAAGCTTTCTTT.

The CDR3 nucleotides are TGTGCCAGCACCCCCCGACGTAACACTGAAGCTTTCTTT. This codes for CASTPRRNTEAFF. The genes are TRBV28 and TRBJ1-1; D gene ambiguous. The V end was cut by 7 bases, the J end by 2 bases, with 11 bases between. Germline V gene lookup returns CDR1 MDHEN and CDR2 SYDVKM. This CDR3 has 13 amino acids.

This clonotype was seen repeatedly, ten times or more. V and J are TRBV12-3 or TRBV12-4 and TRBJ2-7; D gene ambiguous. The CDR3 consists of 13 residues. Trimming left V 5 bases short and J 7 bases short, with 15 bases between. CDR3 protein: CASSPGEAWEQYF. The CDR3 DNA is TGTGCCAGCAGTCCGGGCGAGGCTTGGGAGCAGTACTTC.

This clonotype was counted a few times. The chain uses TRBV20-1 and TRBJ2-7, with D possibly matching TRBD1 (6 bases). Trimming took 6 bases from V and 6 from J, leaving 15 bases between them. Germline lookup yields CDR1 DFQATT and CDR2 SNEGSKA (reference sequence). The CDR3 extends over 12 amino acids. CDR3: CSARLTGREQYF. CDR3 bases: TGCAGTGCCCGCCTTACAGGGCGCGAGCAGTACTTC.

V usage is TRBV20-1 and J usage is TRBJ2-5; perhaps D is TRBD1 or TRBD2 (5 bases each). Germline V lookup: CDR1 DFQATT, CDR2 SNEGSKA (reference sequence). The CDR3 is 14 residues long. V was trimmed by 5 bases and J by 5 bases, leaving 18 bases between them. Here the CDR3 reads CSAYTGTEPETQYF. The CDR3, as DNA: TGCAGTGCTTATACCGGGACCGAACCCGAGACCCAGTACTTC.

The rearrangement links TRBV7-9 to TRBJ1-6, with TRBD1 as a possible D gene (6 bases). The CDR3 is 16 amino acids. The V gene's germline CDR1 is SEHNR and CDR2 FQNEAQ (reference sequence). Trimming left V 5 bases short and J 10 bases short, with 21 bases between. This CDR3 reads CASSPSAGTRGSPLHF. CDR3 bases: TGTGCCAGCAGCCCTTCTGCCGGGACAAGGGGATCACCCCTCCACTTT. Looking up the rest from reference TRBV7-9 and TRBJ1-6 gives the full variable domain: DTGVSQNPRHKITKRGQNVTFRCDPISEHNRLYWYRQTLGQGPEFLTYFQNEAQLEKSRLLSDRFSAERPKGSFSTLEIQRTEQGDSAMYLCASSPSAGTRGSPLHFGNGTRLTVT.

This clonotype was recorded many times. CDR3 DNA: TGCGCCAGCAGCCAAGATATGGGGAGGGAGGGAGGCTACACCTTC. The encoded protein is CASSQDMGREGGYTF. The rearrangement joins TRBV4-3 to TRBJ1-2; D remains ambiguous. Germline V gene data show CDR1 as LGHNA and CDR2 as YSLEER. V was pared by 0 bases and J by 8 bases, with 16 bases between. The CDR3 runs to 15 residues.

The V and J genes are TRBV6-2 or TRBV6-3 and TRBJ2-5, with TRBD2 as a possible D gene (5 bases). The CDR3 covers 12 residues. V shed 6 bases and J shed 4 bases, with 9 bases lying between them. Germline V gene sequence: CDR1 MNHEY, CDR2 SVGEGT. CDR3 DNA sequence: TGTGCCAGCAGAACTAGGCGAGAGACCCAGTACTTC. It is translated as CASRTRRETQYF.

The genes are TRBV6-2 or TRBV6-3 and TRBJ2-7; 11 positions match TRBD2. CDR3 length: 17 residues. Germline loops: CDR1 MNHEY, CDR2 SVGEGT. V shed 0 bases, J shed 3 bases, and the junction held 7 bases outside the gene matches. In DNA, the CDR3 is TGTGCCAGCAGTTACTCGGCTAGCGGGAGGCTTAGCTACGAGCAGTACTTC. Translated, it gives CASSYSASGRLSYEQYF.

V is TRBV5-1 and J is TRBJ2-7; weak D call: TRBD1 (5 bases). Germline V gene lookup returns CDR1 SGHRS and CDR2 YFSETQ. The CDR3 is 13 amino acids. V gave up 4 bases and J gave up 0 bases, with 8 bases separating them. The CDR3 sequence is CASSDSNSYEQYF. The CDR3 DNA is TGCGCCAGCAGCGACAGTAACTCCTACGAGCAGTACTTC.

This clonotype was seen repeatedly, ten times or more. The genes are TRBV28 and TRBJ1-1; the D is unclear. This CDR3 contains 15 residues. V lost 4 bases and J lost 6, with 18 bases in between. Germline V CDR1 and CDR2: MDHEN, SYDVKM. The CDR3 reads CASSSPAMGGAEAFF. In DNA form, the CDR3 reads TGTGCCAGCAGTTCTCCCGCAATGGGAGGTGCTGAAGCTTTCTTT. Variable domain in full (rest from reference TRBV28 and TRBJ1-1): DVKVTQSSRYLVKRTGEKVFLECVQDMDHENMFWYRQDPGLGLRLIYFSYDVKMKEKGDIPEGYSVSREKKERFSLILESASTNQTSMYLCASSSPAMGGAEAFFGQGTRLTVV.

This CDR3 is CASRQDRAGFETQYF. CDR3 sequence (DNA): TGTGCCAGCAGACAAGACCGGGCAGGGTTCGAGACCCAGTACTTC. V gene TRBV28 combines with J gene TRBJ2-5; tentative D call: TRBD1 (5 bases). Between the trimmed V and J ends, which lost 6 bases and 5 bases, there was a span of 19 bases. CDR3 length: 15 residues. Germline values: CDR1 MDHEN, CDR2 SYDVKM.

This clonotype was detected ten times or more. In DNA form, the CDR3 reads TGTGCCAGCAGCCCCGAGCCTATTTCTGGTGAAATTCAGTACTTC. This gives the protein CASSPEPISGEIQYF. V and J are TRBV12-3 or TRBV12-4 and TRBJ2-4; D is ambiguous. This CDR3 is 15 amino acids long. Trimming cost V 6 bases and J 10 bases, with 22 bases left between them.

The chain has TRBV6-1 and TRBJ1-2; possibly TRBD1 for D (5 bases). The CDR3 extends over 13 amino acids. The germline gives CDR1 MNHNS, CDR2 SASEGT. Trimming took off 6 bases at V and 4 bases at J, with 12 bases between the two ends. CDR3 DNA: TGTGCCAGCAGGGAGGGGACCTCCTATGGCTACACCTTC. It codes for CASREGTSYGYTF.

This clonotype was observed at least ten times. This sequence joins TRBV6-4 and TRBJ2-7; D remains unclear. Trimming removed 11 bases at V and 6 bases at J, with 5 bases between. The CDR3 covers 8 residues. Germline CDR1 reads MRHNA; CDR2 reads SNTAGT. CDR3 residues: CARFEQYF. For the CDR3, the DNA is TGTGCCCGTTTCGAGCAGTACTTC.

In its sample, this clonotype was seen many times. CDR3 residues: CASSYVGSTEAFF. CDR3 in DNA: TGTGCCAGCAGTTACGTAGGGAGCACTGAAGCTTTCTTT. The rearrangement joins TRBV6-5 to TRBJ1-1; D not resolved. In germline, CDR1 is MNHEY, CDR2 SVGAGI. V lost 2 bases and J 4 bases, leaving 8 bases between the germline ends. The CDR3 totals 13 residues.

This clonotype showed up just a few times. The chain employs TRBV30 and TRBJ1-1; TRBD1 agrees at 7 bases. J gave up 8 bases and V 2 bases, and 2 bases lay outside the gene matches. The CDR3 length is 11 residues. The germline V gene has CDR1 GTSNPN and CDR2 SVGIG (reference sequence). The CDR3 spells CAWSRTGEAFF. In DNA form, the CDR3 reads TGTGCCTGGAGTCGGACAGGAGAAGCTTTCTTT.

The chain recombines TRBV7-6 with TRBJ2-7; 8 nucleotides align to TRBD2. The CDR3 length is 14 residues. J lost 5 bases, V lost 5 bases, and 8 bases had no gene match. CDR1 and CDR2 from the germline V gene are SGHVS and FNYEAQ. In nucleotides, the CDR3 is TGTGCCAGCAGCCACAGCGGGAGAGGGAACGAGCAGTACTTC. It is translated as CASSHSGRGNEQYF. Full variable domain (remainder filled in from reference TRBV7-6 and TRBJ2-7): GAGVSQSPRYKVTKRGQDVALRCDPISGHVSLYWYRQALGQGPEFLTYFNYEAQQDKSGLPNDRFSAERPEGSISTLTIQRTEQRDSAMYRCASSHSGRGNEQYFGPGTRLTVT.